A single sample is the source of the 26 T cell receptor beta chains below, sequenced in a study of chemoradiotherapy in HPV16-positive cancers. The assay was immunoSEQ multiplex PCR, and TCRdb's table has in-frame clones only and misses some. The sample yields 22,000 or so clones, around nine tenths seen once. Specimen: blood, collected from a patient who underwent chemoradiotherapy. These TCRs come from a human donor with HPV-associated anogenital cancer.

For the CDR3, the DNA is TGTGCCAGCTCTCCGGAAACAAATTCACCCCTCCACTTT. It encodes CASSPETNSPLHF. V usage is TRBV6-4 and J usage is TRBJ1-6, with D hard to call. Germline CDR1 reads MRHNA; CDR2 reads SNTAGT. V shed 8 bases and J shed 7 bases, with 12 bases lying between them. The CDR3 contains 13 residues.

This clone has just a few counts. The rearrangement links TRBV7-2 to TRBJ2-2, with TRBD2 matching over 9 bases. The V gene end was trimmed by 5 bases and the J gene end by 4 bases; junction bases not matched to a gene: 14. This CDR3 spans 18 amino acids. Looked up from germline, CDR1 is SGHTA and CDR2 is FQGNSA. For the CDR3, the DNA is TGTGCCAGCAGCCGGGCCAGCGGGGGGACGCGAGGCACCGGGGAGCTGTTTTTT. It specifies CASSRASGGTRGTGELFF.

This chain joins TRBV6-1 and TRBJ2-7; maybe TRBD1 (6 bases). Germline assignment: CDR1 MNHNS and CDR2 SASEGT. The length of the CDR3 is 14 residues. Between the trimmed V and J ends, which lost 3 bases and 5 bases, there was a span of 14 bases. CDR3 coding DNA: TGTGCCAGCAGTGACCTCCTACAGGGCCACGAGCAGTACGTC. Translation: CASSDLLQGHEQYV.

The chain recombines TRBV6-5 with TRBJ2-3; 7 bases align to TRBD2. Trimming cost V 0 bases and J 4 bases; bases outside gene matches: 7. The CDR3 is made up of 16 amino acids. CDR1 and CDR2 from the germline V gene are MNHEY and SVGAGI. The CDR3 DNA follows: TGTGCCAGCAGTTACTCGCCGGGGGGTGTGGCAGATACGCAGTATTTT. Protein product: CASSYSPGGVADTQYF.

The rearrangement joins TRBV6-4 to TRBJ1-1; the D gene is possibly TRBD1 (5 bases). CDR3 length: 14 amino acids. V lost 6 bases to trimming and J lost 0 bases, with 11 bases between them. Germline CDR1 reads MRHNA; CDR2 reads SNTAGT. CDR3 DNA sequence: TGTGCCAGCAGCCCCGGGACGGTGAACACTGAAGCTTTCTTT. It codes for CASSPGTVNTEAFF.

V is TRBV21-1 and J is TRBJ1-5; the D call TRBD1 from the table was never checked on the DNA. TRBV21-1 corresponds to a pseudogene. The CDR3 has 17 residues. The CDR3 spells CASSKAITGDINQPQHF. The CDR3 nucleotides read TGTGCCAGCAGCAAAGCGATTACAGGGGACATCAATCAGCCCCAGCATTTT.

The CDR3 here is CASSLSSGNTIYF. The CDR3 nucleotides are TGTGCCAGCAGCTTGTCCTCTGGAAACACCATATATTTT. The rearrangement joins TRBV5-6 to TRBJ1-3, with D uncertain. V lost 1 base to trimming and J lost 0 bases, with 2 bases between them. Germline V gives CDR1 SGHDT, CDR2 YYEEEE. The length of the CDR3 is 13 residues.

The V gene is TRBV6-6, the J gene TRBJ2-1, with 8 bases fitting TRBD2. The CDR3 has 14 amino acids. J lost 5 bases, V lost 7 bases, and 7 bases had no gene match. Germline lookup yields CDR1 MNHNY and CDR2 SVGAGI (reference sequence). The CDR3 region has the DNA TGTGCCAGCATCAGGGGACTAGGGAACAATGAGCAGTTCTTC. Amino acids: CASIRGLGNNEQFF.

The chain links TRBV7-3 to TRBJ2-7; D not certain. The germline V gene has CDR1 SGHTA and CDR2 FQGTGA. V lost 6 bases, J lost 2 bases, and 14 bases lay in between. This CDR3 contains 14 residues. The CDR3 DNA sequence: TGTGCCAGCAGTTTGAGGTTATACGCCTACGAGCAGTACGTC. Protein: CASSLRLYAYEQYV.

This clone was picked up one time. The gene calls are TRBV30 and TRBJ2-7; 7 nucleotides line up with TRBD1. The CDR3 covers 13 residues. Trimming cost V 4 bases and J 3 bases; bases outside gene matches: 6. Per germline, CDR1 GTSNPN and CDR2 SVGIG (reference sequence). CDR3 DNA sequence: TGTGCCTGGACCCCGGACAGGAGCTACGAGCAGTACTTC. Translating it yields CAWTPDRSYEQYF.

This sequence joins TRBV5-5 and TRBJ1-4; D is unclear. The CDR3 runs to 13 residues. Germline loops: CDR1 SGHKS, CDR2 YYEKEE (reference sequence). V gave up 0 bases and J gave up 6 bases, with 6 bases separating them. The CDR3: CASSLAADEKLFF. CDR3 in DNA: TGTGCCAGCAGCTTGGCAGCAGATGAAAAACTGTTTTTT.

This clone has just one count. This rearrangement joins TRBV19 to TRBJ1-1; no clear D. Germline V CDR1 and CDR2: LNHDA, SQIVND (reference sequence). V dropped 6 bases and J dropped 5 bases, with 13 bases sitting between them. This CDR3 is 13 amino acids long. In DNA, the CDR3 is TGTGCCAGTAGGACCCTAGGCGGGACTGAAGCTTTCTTT. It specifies CASRTLGGTEAFF. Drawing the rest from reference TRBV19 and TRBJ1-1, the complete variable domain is DGGITQSPKYLFRKEGQNVTLSCEQNLNHDAMYWYRQDPGQGLRLIYYSQIVNDFQKGDIAEGYSVSREKKESFPLTVTSAQKNPTAFYLCASRTLGGTEAFFGQGTRLTVV.

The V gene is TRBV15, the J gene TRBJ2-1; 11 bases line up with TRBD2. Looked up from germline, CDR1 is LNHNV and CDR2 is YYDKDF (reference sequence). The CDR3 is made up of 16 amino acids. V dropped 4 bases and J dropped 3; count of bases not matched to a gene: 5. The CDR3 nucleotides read TGTGCCACCAGCAATCCGACTAGCGGGGACTACAATGAGCAGTTCTTC. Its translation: CATSNPTSGDYNEQFF.

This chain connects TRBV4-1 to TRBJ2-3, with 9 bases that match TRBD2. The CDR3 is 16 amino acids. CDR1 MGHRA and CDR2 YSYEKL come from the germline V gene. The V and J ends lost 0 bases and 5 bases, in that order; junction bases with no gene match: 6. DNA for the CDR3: TGCGCCAGCAGCCAAGAGGCCGGGCGGGGGGGAGATACGCAGTATTTT. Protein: CASSQEAGRGGDTQYF.

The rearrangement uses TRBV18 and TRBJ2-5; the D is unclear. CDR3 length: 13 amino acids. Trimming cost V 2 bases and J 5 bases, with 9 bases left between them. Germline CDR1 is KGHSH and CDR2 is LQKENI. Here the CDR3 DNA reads TGTGCCAGCTCACCAGCAGGTGCGGAGACCCAGTACTTC. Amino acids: CASSPAGAETQYF. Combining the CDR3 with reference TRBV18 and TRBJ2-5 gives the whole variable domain NAGVMQNPRHLVRRRGQEARLRCSPMKGHSHVYWYRQLPEEGLKFMVYLQKENIIDESGMPKERFSAEFPKEGPSILRIQQVVRGDSAAYFCASSPAGAETQYFGPGTRLLVL.

The CDR3 sequence is CASKGGGQPQHF. CDR3 bases: TGTGCCAGCAAAGGGGGCGGACAGCCCCAGCATTTT. This chain uses TRBV6-1 with TRBJ1-5; 7 bases are shared with TRBD1. The CDR3 is 12 amino acids. Germline assignment: CDR1 MNHNS and CDR2 SASEGT. V dropped 7 bases and J dropped 7; count of bases not matched to a gene: 4.

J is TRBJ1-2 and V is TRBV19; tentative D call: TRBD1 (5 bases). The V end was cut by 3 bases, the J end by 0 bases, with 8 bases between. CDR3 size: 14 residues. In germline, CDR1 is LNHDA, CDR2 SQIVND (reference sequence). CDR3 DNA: TGTGCCAGTAGTATGCAGACAGCTAACTATGGCTACACCTTC. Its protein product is CASSMQTANYGYTF.

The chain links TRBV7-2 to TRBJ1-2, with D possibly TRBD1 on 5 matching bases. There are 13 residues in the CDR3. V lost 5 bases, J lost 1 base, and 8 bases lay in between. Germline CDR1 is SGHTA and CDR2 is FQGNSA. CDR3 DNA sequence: TGTGCCAGCAGCCATAGGGGTAACTATGGCTACACCTTC. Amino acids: CASSHRGNYGYTF.

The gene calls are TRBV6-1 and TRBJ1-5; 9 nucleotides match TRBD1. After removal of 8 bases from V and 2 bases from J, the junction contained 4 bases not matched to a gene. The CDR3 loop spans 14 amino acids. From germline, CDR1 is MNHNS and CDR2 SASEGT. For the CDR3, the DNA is TGTGCCAGCGGACAGGGGCTGCGCAATCAGCCCCAGCATTTT. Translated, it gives CASGQGLRNQPQHF.

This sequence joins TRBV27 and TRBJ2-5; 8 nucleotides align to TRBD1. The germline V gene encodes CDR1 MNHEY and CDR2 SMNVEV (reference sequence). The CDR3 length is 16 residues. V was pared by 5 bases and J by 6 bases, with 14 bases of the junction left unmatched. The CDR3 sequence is CASSAGTGGFGKTQYF. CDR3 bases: TGTGCCAGCAGTGCAGGGACAGGAGGGTTCGGAAAGACCCAGTACTTC.

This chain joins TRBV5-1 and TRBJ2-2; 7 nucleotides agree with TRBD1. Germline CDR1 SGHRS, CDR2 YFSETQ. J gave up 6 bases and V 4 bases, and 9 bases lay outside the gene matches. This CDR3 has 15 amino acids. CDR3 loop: CASSPRQGRAGELFF. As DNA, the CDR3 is TGCGCCAGCAGCCCCAGACAGGGCCGAGCCGGGGAGCTGTTTTTT.

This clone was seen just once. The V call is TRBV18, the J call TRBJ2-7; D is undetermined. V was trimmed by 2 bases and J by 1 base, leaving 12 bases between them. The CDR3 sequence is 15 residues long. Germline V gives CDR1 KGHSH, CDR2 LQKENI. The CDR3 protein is CASSPIGKGSYEQYV. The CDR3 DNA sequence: TGTGCCAGCTCACCAATCGGTAAAGGATCCTACGAGCAGTACGTC.

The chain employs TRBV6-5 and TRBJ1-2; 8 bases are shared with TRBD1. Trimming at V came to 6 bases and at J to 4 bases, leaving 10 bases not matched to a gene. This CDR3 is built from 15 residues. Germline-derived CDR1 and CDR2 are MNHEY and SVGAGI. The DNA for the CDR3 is TGTGCCAGCAGCCCGAGCGGACAGGGCACCTATGGCTACACCTTC. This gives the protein CASSPSGQGTYGYTF.

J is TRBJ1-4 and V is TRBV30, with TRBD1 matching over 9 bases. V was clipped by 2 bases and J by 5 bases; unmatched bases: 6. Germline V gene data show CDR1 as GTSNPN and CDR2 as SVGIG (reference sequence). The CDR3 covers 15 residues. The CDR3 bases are TGTGCCTGGAGTTTCCCCGGGACAGGGAATGAAAAACTGTTTTTT. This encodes CAWSFPGTGNEKLFF.

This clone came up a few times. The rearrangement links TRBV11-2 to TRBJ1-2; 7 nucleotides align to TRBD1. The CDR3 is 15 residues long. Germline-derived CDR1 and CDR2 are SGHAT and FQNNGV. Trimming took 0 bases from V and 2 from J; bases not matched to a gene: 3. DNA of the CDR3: TGTGCCAGCAGCTTAGATACAGGGGTCAACTATGGCTACACCTTC. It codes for CASSLDTGVNYGYTF.

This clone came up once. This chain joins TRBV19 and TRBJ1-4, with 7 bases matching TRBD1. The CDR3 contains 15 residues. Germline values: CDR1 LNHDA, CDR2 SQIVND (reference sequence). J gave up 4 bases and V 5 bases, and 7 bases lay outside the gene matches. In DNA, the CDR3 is TGTGCCAGTAGTCGAGGGACAGTACTTAATGAAAAACTGTTTTTT. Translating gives CASSRGTVLNEKLFF.